These 21 T cell receptor beta chains originate from one sample sequenced in a study of tumor-infiltrating lymphocytes in primary liver carcinoma. It was unsorted whole blood that yielded blood RNA, and germline DNA was also extracted. Production of TCR beta cDNA used 400 to 650 ng total RNA together with a constant-region primer. Slightly modified ARM-PCR, run as three nested multiplex PCR rounds, produced the TCR beta libraries. Two initial PCR rounds of 10 to 11 cycles each paired TRBV1-TRBV30 forward primers with a C-beta reverse primer. TCRdb reprocessed the multiplex PCR reads with MiXCR, giving one entry per CDR3 protein. Here the sample spans around 330,000 distinct CDR3 sequences, about 62% being singletons. Specimen: peripheral blood. Receptors were obtained from a man in his forties with primary liver carcinoma and hepatitis B virus infection.

This clonotype has ten or more counts. The CDR3 sequence is CAWSLGLSSYNEQFF. For the CDR3, the DNA is TGTGCCTGGAGTCTAGGACTAAGCTCCTACAATGAGCAGTTCTTC. This rearrangement joins TRBV30 to TRBJ2-1, with D perhaps TRBD2 (6 bases). The V gene lost 2 bases and the J gene lost 0 bases, with 11 bases spanning the gap. This CDR3 region has 15 residues. Germline loops: CDR1 GTSNPN, CDR2 SVGIG (reference sequence).

To note about this clonotype: One junction end disagrees with the germline gene, perhaps due to a read error. The gene calls are TRBV5-4 and TRBJ2-7; D remains ambiguous. Looked up from germline, CDR1 is SGHNT and CDR2 is YYREEE (reference sequence). CDR3 size: 14 residues. The chain's CDR3 is CASSFFRSSHEQYF. The CDR3 DNA reads as TGTGCCAGCAGCTTCTTCCGGAGCTCCCACGAGCAGTACTTC.

This clonotype was counted between two and nine times. The chain combines TRBV6-5 with TRBJ2-2; 11 bases line up with TRBD1. V gave up 3 bases and J gave up 7 bases; unmatched junction bases: 7. The germline CDR1 and CDR2 sequences are MNHEY and SVGAGI. The CDR3 has 16 amino acids. The CDR3 nucleotides are TGTGCCAGCAGTTATTTCGGGACAGGGGGGAACGGGGAGCTGTTTTTT. Its protein is CASSYFGTGGNGELFF.

This clonotype was found a few times. This chain connects TRBV11-2 to TRBJ2-7, with D maybe TRBD2 (6 bases). The CDR3 runs to 14 residues. V was shortened by 9 bases and J by 6 bases, with 21 bases between the two germline ends. Germline CDR1 and CDR2: SGHAT and FQNNGV. CDR3 residues: CASSQGLSGFEQYF. The CDR3 DNA reads TGTGCCAGTAGCCAAGGACTATCGGGATTCGAGCAGTACTTC.

Note on this clonotype: The final CDR3 position lacks the conserved phenylalanine or tryptophan, pointing to a likely read error. The rearrangement joins TRBV29-1 to TRBJ2-3; 7 bases map to TRBD1. The J segment lost 8 bases and the V segment lost 4 bases, leaving 6 bases of the junction unmatched. Germline V gene data show CDR1 as SQVTM and CDR2 as ANQGSEA. This CDR3 region has 12 residues. DNA for the CDR3: TGCAGCGTTGGTACCAAGGGGGCTACGCAGTATTAT. Its protein product is CSVGTKGATQYY.

In the case of this clonotype: A much larger clone lies a single base off, so this may be a read error. This chain uses TRBV12-3 or TRBV12-4 with TRBJ2-5; D is uncertain. This CDR3 contains 13 residues. V shed 4 bases and J shed 2 bases, with 8 bases lying between them. The DNA for the CDR3 is TGTGCCAGCAGTTCCACAGTACAAGAGACCCAGTACTTC. This encodes CASSSTVQETQYF.

This clonotype showed up many times. The V gene is TRBV29-1, the J gene TRBJ1-1; D unclear. This CDR3 has 12 amino acids. Germline assignment: CDR1 SQVTM and CDR2 ANQGSEA. CDR3 in DNA: TGCAGTAGTGAAGGGTTGGGCACTGAAGCTTTCTTT. Translation: CSSEGLGTEAFF.

This clonotype was observed a few times. One end of the junction is discordant with germline, which a read error may explain. The J gene is TRBJ1-2, the V gene TRBV29-1; possibly TRBD1 for D (5 bases). Looked up from germline, CDR1 is SQVTM and CDR2 is ANQGSEA. The CDR3 totals 14 residues. This CDR3 is CSAREDTGSYGYAF. DNA of the CDR3: TGCAGCGCCAGGGAGGATACAGGATCTTATGGCTATGCCTTC. Looking up the rest from reference TRBV29-1 and TRBJ1-2 gives the full variable domain: SAVISQKPSRDICQRGTSLTIQCQVDSQVTMMFWYRQQPGQSLTLIATANQGSEATYESGFVIDKFPISRPNLTFSTLTVSNMSPEDSSIYLCSAREDTGSYGYAFGSGTRLTVV.

This clonotype appeared a few times. The CDR3 loop reads CASSSDPGLAHTQYF. The CDR3 DNA follows: TGTGCCAGCAGCTCTGACCCGGGACTAGCGCATACGCAGTATTTT. This chain joins TRBV4-2 and TRBJ2-3, with TRBD2 identical over 10 bases. Trimming removed 5 bases from V and 7 bases from J; junction bases left unmatched: 9. The CDR3 consists of 15 residues. Germline V gives CDR1 LGHNA, CDR2 YNFKEQ.

A word on this clonotype: A read error may explain this, as a much larger clone is one base away. The CDR3 sequence is CASSLGNGPPYEQYF. CDR3 in DNA: TGTGCCAGCAGCTTGGGAAACGGTCCCCCCTACGAGCAGTACTTC. The chain is built from TRBV5-4 and TRBJ2-7; D is ambiguous. The germline gives CDR1 SGHNT, CDR2 YYREEE (reference sequence). With 0 bases removed from V and 2 bases from J, the gap between germline ends came to 12 bases. The CDR3 runs 15 residues.

This clonotype appeared a few times. The chain recombines TRBV5-6 with TRBJ2-5, with a weak D call TRBD2 (5 bases). Germline V gene lookup returns CDR1 SGHDT and CDR2 YYEEEE. CDR3 length: 16 amino acids. With 0 bases removed from V and 6 bases from J, the gap between germline ends came to 18 bases. The chain's CDR3 is CASSLESRRVGKTQYF. As DNA, the CDR3 is TGTGCCAGCAGCTTGGAATCGCGGCGGGTCGGTAAGACCCAGTACTTC.

The sample holds one count of this clonotype. Without the conserved terminal phenylalanine or tryptophan, this CDR3 likely stems from a read error. The rearrangement links TRBV4-2 to TRBJ2-3, with D maybe TRBD2 (6 bases). Germline V CDR1 and CDR2: LGHNA, YNFKEQ. V was cut by 7 bases and J by 0 bases, with 17 bases left in between. The CDR3 extends over 16 amino acids. The CDR3 DNA sequence: TGTGCCAGCACCCGGGGCAGCGGGTCTAGCACAGATACGCAGTATTTA. Amino acids: CASTRGSGSSTDTQYL.

The gene calls are TRBV30 and TRBJ1-2, with 7 bases lining up with TRBD1. V shed 0 bases, J shed 5 bases, and the junction held 6 bases outside the gene matches. This CDR3 contains 14 residues. Germline assignment: CDR1 GTSNPN and CDR2 SVGIG (reference sequence). In nucleotides, the CDR3 is TGTGCCTGGAGTGTACAGGGGACAGAGTATGGCTACACCTTC. Translation: CAWSVQGTEYGYTF.

With respect to this clonotype: Sequence at one end of the junction differs from germline and may be a read error. The chain couples TRBV11-1 to TRBJ1-1, with D possibly TRBD1 on 6 matching bases. CDR1 is SGHAT, CDR2 FQDESV, per germline (reference sequence). This CDR3 region has 14 residues. The CDR3 sequence: CASSFGQGISEAFF. In nucleotides, the CDR3 is TGTGCCAGTAGCTTCGGCCAGGGGATCTCTGAAGCTTTCTTT.

The chain carries TRBV6-6 and TRBJ1-6; D uncertain. With 5 bases removed from V and 0 bases from J, the gap between germline ends came to 8 bases. The CDR3 contains 15 residues. In germline, CDR1 is MNHNY, CDR2 SVGAGI (reference sequence). The CDR3 DNA sequence: TGTGCCAGCAGTCAACTATGCTCCTATAATTCACCCCTCCACTTT. It yields the protein CASSQLCSYNSPLHF.

Worth noting for this clonotype: This may come from a read error, since a much larger clone is one base off. The chain has TRBV28 and TRBJ1-2; D gene ambiguous. Germline loops: CDR1 MDHEN, CDR2 SYDVKM. The CDR3 is made up of 11 amino acids. CDR3 in amino acids: CANSSRLGYTF. CDR3 DNA: TGTGCCAACAGTTCAAGGCTAGGCTACACCTTC.

The chain carries TRBV6-1 and TRBJ2-1; D possibly corresponds to TRBD2 (5 bases). V was clipped by 5 bases and J by 8 bases, with 22 bases between them. Germline-derived CDR1 and CDR2 are MNHNS and SASEGT. This CDR3 has 16 residues. The CDR3 loop is CASSLADYGSGDEQFF. The CDR3 region has the DNA TGTGCCAGCAGTCTAGCCGACTATGGGAGTGGGGATGAGCAGTTCTTC.

The table lists this clonotype with a count of one. Written as DNA, the CDR3 is TGTGCCAGCAGCAAAGAAGGGCCAGCCCAGGGGACTCAGTACTTC. Its protein is CASSKEGPAQGTQYF. V usage is TRBV21-1 and J usage is TRBJ2-5; the D call in the table, TRBD2, was not verified against the DNA. TRBV21-1 is a known pseudogene. The CDR3 spans 15 residues.

As to this clonotype: Being one base from a much bigger clone, this may be a read error. The chain recombines TRBV12-3 or TRBV12-4 with TRBJ2-1; 7 bases agree with TRBD2. The CDR3 loop spans 12 amino acids. CDR3 nucleotides: TGTACCAGCAGTCGGACTAGATTGGGGCAGTTCTTC. This codes for CTSSRTRLGQFF.

Points on this clonotype: A read error is possible here, since a much larger clone lies one base away. The rearrangement links TRBV10-3 to TRBJ2-7, with 7 bases lining up with TRBD2. This CDR3 is 14 amino acids long. The V segment lost 7 bases and the J segment 0 bases; nucleotides outside the gene matches: 6. Germline V CDR1 and CDR2: ENHRY, SYGVKD. The CDR3 DNA reads as TGTGCCATCAAAGGACTAGTGAACTCCTACGAGCAGTACTTC. Translated: CAIKGLVNSYEQYF.

This clonotype was detected once. The genes are TRBV6-5 and TRBJ1-2; TRBD1 aligns across 9 bases. J lost 7 bases, V lost 4 bases, and 4 bases had no gene match. The V gene's germline CDR1 is MNHEY and CDR2 SVGAGI. CDR3 length: 13 amino acids. In DNA form, the CDR3 reads TGTGCCAGCAGTTTCAGACAGGGGGGTGGCTACACCTTC. Translated, it gives CASSFRQGGGYTF.